Listed below are T cell receptor beta chains from one sample, sequenced in a study of T cells after yellow fever vaccination. TCRdb analysed the 5' RACE reads with MiXCR anew, one entry per CDR3 protein. Here the sample spans roughly 500,000 distinct CDR3 sequences, under 25% being singletons. The specimen was PBMCs, collected 15 days after the yellow fever booster vaccination. The receptors were gathered from a man aged 25 to 40 who received the YFV17D yellow fever vaccine. Each CDR3 is given with its conserved first and last residue. The order of the fields is clone size, V gene, D gene, J gene, CDR3 DNA, CDR3 protein. D genes are given only for firm matches. Not every row has a clone size; where given, it reads once, few, many or a size class.

clone_size: few; v_call: TRBV20-1; d_call: TRBD2; j_call: TRBJ2-7; cdr3_nt: TGCAGTGCTAGAGATCAGGGCGGGAGGGCCCAAGCGCAGTACTTC; cdr3_aa: CSARDQGGRAQAQYF
clone_size: few; v_call: TRBV5-6; d_call: TRBD2; j_call: TRBJ2-3; cdr3_nt: TGTGCCAGCAGGCCGGCGGGAGCCCGGGCGTTTACGCAGTATTTT; cdr3_aa: CASRPAGARAFTQYF
clone_size: NA; v_call: TRBV10-3; d_call: TRBD2; j_call: TRBJ2-5; cdr3_nt: TGTGCCATCAAGATAGCGGGGAAAGAGACCCAGTACTTC; cdr3_aa: CAIKIAGKETQYF
clone_size: NA; v_call: TRBV20-1; d_call: TRBD1; j_call: TRBJ2-2; cdr3_nt: TGCAGTGCTAGAGCCCTAACAGGGGGAAACACCGGGGAGCTGTTTTTT; cdr3_aa: CSARALTGGNTGELFF
clone_size: NA; v_call: TRBV6-2/TRBV6-3; d_call: NA; j_call: TRBJ1-6; cdr3_nt: TGTGCCAGCCGAGAGGGCGGCGGGTCACCCCTCCACTTT; cdr3_aa: CASREGGGSPLHF
clone_size: few; v_call: TRBV21-1; d_call: NA; j_call: TRBJ2-7; cdr3_nt: TGTGCCAGCAGCATGGGCGGGAGGCAATACTCCTACGAGCAGTACTTC; cdr3_aa: CASSMGGRQYSYEQYF
clone_size: NA; v_call: TRBV5-1; d_call: TRBD2; j_call: TRBJ2-1; cdr3_nt: TGCGCCAGCAGCTCCACTAGCGGGGTGGGGAATGAGCAGTTCTTC; cdr3_aa: CASSSTSGVGNEQFF
clone_size: few; v_call: TRBV7-2; d_call: TRBD1; j_call: TRBJ2-3; cdr3_nt: TGTGCCAGCAGCTTGGGCTTCAGGGGGCGATTTACAGATACGCAGTATTTT; cdr3_aa: CASSLGFRGRFTDTQYF
clone_size: once; v_call: TRBV18; d_call: TRBD2; j_call: TRBJ2-3; cdr3_nt: TGTGCCAGCTCACCACCGACTAGCGGGAGCACAGATACGCAGTATTTT; cdr3_aa: CASSPPTSGSTDTQYF
clone_size: few; v_call: TRBV12-3/TRBV12-4; d_call: TRBD1; j_call: TRBJ1-2; cdr3_nt: TGTGCCAGCAGTCTTGACAGGGATTCCGGCTACACCTTC; cdr3_aa: CASSLDRDSGYTF
clone_size: few; v_call: TRBV28; d_call: NA; j_call: TRBJ2-2; cdr3_nt: TGTGCCAGCAGGACTCCGAACACCGGGGAGCTGTTTTTT; cdr3_aa: CASRTPNTGELFF
clone_size: NA; v_call: TRBV7-2; d_call: NA; j_call: TRBJ2-5; cdr3_nt: TGTGCCAGCAGCTTTAAGGGGGGGGAGACCCAGTACTTC; cdr3_aa: CASSFKGGETQYF
clone_size: few; v_call: TRBV29-1; d_call: NA; j_call: TRBJ2-7; cdr3_nt: TGCAGCGTTGAAGTCTTGACCGTGCGGCTAGGAGGAGGCGAGCAGTACTTC; cdr3_aa: CSVEVLTVRLGGGEQYF
clone_size: NA; v_call: TRBV27; d_call: TRBD1; j_call: TRBJ1-5; cdr3_nt: TGTGCCAGCAGTTTGGGGACAGGGGTGGCTCAGCCCCAGCATTTT; cdr3_aa: CASSLGTGVAQPQHF
clone_size: NA; v_call: TRBV5-1; d_call: NA; j_call: TRBJ2-1; cdr3_nt: TGCGCCAGCAGCTTTACGGGGCCTTACAATGAGCAGTTCTTC; cdr3_aa: CASSFTGPYNEQFF
clone_size: NA; v_call: TRBV9; d_call: NA; j_call: TRBJ2-1; cdr3_nt: TGTGCCAGCAGCGTCCGCGGGACTCCTAACAATGAGCAGTTCTTC; cdr3_aa: CASSVRGTPNNEQFF
clone_size: NA; v_call: TRBV6-1; d_call: NA; j_call: TRBJ1-5; cdr3_nt: TGTGCCAGCAGGGCGTCCATTAGCAATCAGCCCCAGCATTTT; cdr3_aa: CASRASISNQPQHF
clone_size: once; v_call: TRBV12-3/TRBV12-4; d_call: NA; j_call: TRBJ1-2; cdr3_nt: TGTGCCAGCAGCCACGACGGGGGGGTCTATGGCTACACCTTC; cdr3_aa: CASSHDGGVYGYTF
clone_size: many; v_call: TRBV20-1; d_call: TRBD2; j_call: TRBJ2-1; cdr3_nt: TGCAGTGCTAGTCCCACTAGCGTTGAGCAGTTCTTC; cdr3_aa: CSASPTSVEQFF
clone_size: NA; v_call: TRBV9; d_call: NA; j_call: TRBJ2-2; cdr3_nt: TGTGCCAGCAGCGTGTCCGGGACCCAATCCGGGGAGCTGTTTTTT; cdr3_aa: CASSVSGTQSGELFF
clone_size: NA; v_call: TRBV6-5; d_call: NA; j_call: TRBJ2-3; cdr3_nt: TGTGCCAGCGGATACGGGAGCCTGGGGCAGGATACGCAGTATTTT; cdr3_aa: CASGYGSLGQDTQYF
clone_size: many; v_call: TRBV12-3/TRBV12-4; d_call: NA; j_call: TRBJ2-7; cdr3_nt: TGTGCCAGCAGTCGGACGGCCTATGAGCAGTACTTC; cdr3_aa: CASSRTAYEQYF
clone_size: few; v_call: TRBV7-9; d_call: NA; j_call: TRBJ2-7; cdr3_nt: TGTGCCAGCAGCCCTCAACAGGGACCCGGACTGCGATACGAGCAGTACTTC; cdr3_aa: CASSPQQGPGLRYEQYF
clone_size: few; v_call: TRBV27; d_call: NA; j_call: TRBJ2-2; cdr3_nt: TGTGCCAGCAGTTTCCCCTACAGGGGAGGTACCGGGGAGCTGTTTTTT; cdr3_aa: CASSFPYRGGTGELFF
clone_size: few; v_call: TRBV20-1; d_call: TRBD1; j_call: TRBJ1-6; cdr3_nt: TGCAGTGCTAGAGAATTACAGGGGGATAATTCACCCCTCCACTTT; cdr3_aa: CSARELQGDNSPLHF
clone_size: NA; v_call: TRBV7-2; d_call: NA; j_call: TRBJ2-2; cdr3_nt: TGTGCCAGCAGCTTGACGGGAGCGGACACCGGGGAGCTGTTTTTT; cdr3_aa: CASSLTGADTGELFF
clone_size: NA; v_call: TRBV29-1; d_call: NA; j_call: TRBJ2-2; cdr3_nt: TGCAGCGTTGAAGACTTAGGCGGGGAGCTGTTTTTT; cdr3_aa: CSVEDLGGELFF
clone_size: NA; v_call: TRBV4-3; d_call: NA; j_call: TRBJ2-1; cdr3_nt: TGCGCCAGCAGCCGTTTAGCGCTTAGCTCCTACAATGAGCAGTTCTTC; cdr3_aa: CASSRLALSSYNEQFF
clone_size: NA; v_call: TRBV6-1; d_call: NA; j_call: TRBJ1-1; cdr3_nt: TGTGCCAGCCGGGGGATCCTTACGAACACTGAAGCTTTCTTT; cdr3_aa: CASRGILTNTEAFF
clone_size: many; v_call: TRBV20-1; d_call: TRBD2; j_call: TRBJ2-3; cdr3_nt: TGCAGTGCACCCCCTAGCGGGAGTTCGACAGATACGCAGTATTTT; cdr3_aa: CSAPPSGSSTDTQYF
clone_size: many; v_call: TRBV5-1; d_call: TRBD1; j_call: TRBJ2-3; cdr3_nt: TGCGCCAGCAGCTCGGACAGGGCGAGGGCAGATACGCAGTATTTT; cdr3_aa: CASSSDRARADTQYF
clone_size: NA; v_call: TRBV28; d_call: TRBD2; j_call: TRBJ2-1; cdr3_nt: TGTGCCAGCAGTCCAGGACTAAGCGGGGAAAATGAGCAGTTCTTC; cdr3_aa: CASSPGLSGENEQFF
clone_size: NA; v_call: TRBV19; d_call: NA; j_call: TRBJ2-3; cdr3_nt: TGTGCCAGTAGTATTGACGGATACACTCATACGCAGTATTTT; cdr3_aa: CASSIDGYTHTQYF
clone_size: NA; v_call: TRBV6-5; d_call: NA; j_call: TRBJ1-1; cdr3_nt: TGTGCCAGCAGTTACCAGGGGAAGGGGCCCGAAGCTTTCTTT; cdr3_aa: CASSYQGKGPEAFF
clone_size: few; v_call: TRBV20-1; d_call: NA; j_call: TRBJ2-3; cdr3_nt: TGCAGTGCTAGAGTTGACAGGGAGGGCACAGATACGCAGTATTTT; cdr3_aa: CSARVDREGTDTQYF
clone_size: few; v_call: TRBV5-6; d_call: NA; j_call: TRBJ2-6; cdr3_nt: TGTGCCAGCAGCTTCCCGGGAGGGGGCTCAGGGGCCAACGTCCTGACTTTC; cdr3_aa: CASSFPGGGSGANVLTF
clone_size: NA; v_call: TRBV6-5; d_call: TRBD1; j_call: TRBJ2-7; cdr3_nt: TGTGCCAGCAGCTCCTTGACAGGGCTGGTTAGCGAGCAGTACTTC; cdr3_aa: CASSSLTGLVSEQYF
clone_size: NA; v_call: TRBV4-1; d_call: TRBD2; j_call: TRBJ2-1; cdr3_nt: TGCGCCAGCAGCCGAACGACTAGCGGGAGGGCCGTTGAGCAGTTCTTC; cdr3_aa: CASSRTTSGRAVEQFF
clone_size: few; v_call: TRBV19; d_call: TRBD2; j_call: TRBJ2-3; cdr3_nt: TGTGCCAGTAAACTAGCGGGAGTCACAGATACGCAGTATTTT; cdr3_aa: CASKLAGVTDTQYF
clone_size: many; v_call: TRBV12-3/TRBV12-4; d_call: NA; j_call: TRBJ2-4; cdr3_nt: TGTGCCAGCACCTTTAAAGGCGCTTCCAAAAACATTCAGTACTTC; cdr3_aa: CASTFKGASKNIQYF
clone_size: few; v_call: TRBV7-2; d_call: NA; j_call: TRBJ2-5; cdr3_nt: TGTGCCAGCAGCTTAGAAGTCGCCAGGGAAAACGCCAAATTC; cdr3_aa: CASSLEVARENAKF
clone_size: NA; v_call: TRBV29-1; d_call: NA; j_call: TRBJ1-1; cdr3_nt: TGCAGCGCTATCCTTGGGGGTTCCCAGACTGAAGCTTTCTTT; cdr3_aa: CSAILGGSQTEAFF